Listed below are T cell receptor beta chains from one sample, sequenced in a study of blood T cell repertoires in COVID-19. The assay was immunoSEQ multiplex PCR, and TCRdb's table has in-frame clones only and misses some. The repertoire holds a few hundred thousand clones, with around nine tenths as singletons. The sequenced sample was peripheral blood. The origin of the receptors is a man aged 40-55 years who had recovered from COVID-19. Each CDR3 is given with its conserved first and last residue. Fields, in order: CDR3 protein, CDR3 DNA, D gene, J gene, V gene, clone size. D genes are given only for firm matches. Some rows mark clone size as missing; the rest say once, few, many or name a class of expanded clone.

cdr3_aa: CASGSPGSNYEQYF; cdr3_nt: TGTGCCAGCGGGTCCCCGGGATCCAACTACGAGCAGTACTTC; d_call: NA; j_call: TRBJ2-7; v_call: TRBV6-5; clone_size: once
cdr3_aa: CASSYSVLGREAFF; cdr3_nt: TGTGCCAGCAGTTACTCGGTGTTAGGGAGAGAAGCTTTCTTT; d_call: NA; j_call: TRBJ1-1; v_call: TRBV6-2/TRBV6-3; clone_size: NA
cdr3_aa: CAIASSGGTGETQYF; cdr3_nt: TGTGCCATCGCCTCTAGCGGGGGAACGGGGGAGACCCAGTACTTC; d_call: TRBD2; j_call: TRBJ2-5; v_call: TRBV10-3; clone_size: NA
cdr3_aa: CASSGGLSSTDTQYF; cdr3_nt: TGTGCCAGCAGCGGGGGCTTATCTAGCACAGATACGCAGTATTTT; d_call: NA; j_call: TRBJ2-3; v_call: TRBV9; clone_size: NA
cdr3_aa: CASSLDPEPGYEQFF; cdr3_nt: TGCGCCAGCAGCTTGGATCCTGAACCGGGATATGAGCAGTTCTTC; d_call: NA; j_call: TRBJ2-1; v_call: TRBV5-1; clone_size: NA
cdr3_aa: CASSVGGGYTDTQYF; cdr3_nt: TGTGCCAGCAGTGTCGGCGGGGGGTACACAGATACGCAGTATTTT; d_call: TRBD2; j_call: TRBJ2-3; v_call: TRBV2; clone_size: NA
cdr3_aa: CASSQDDRLAGGGTDTQYF; cdr3_nt: TGCGCCAGCAGCCAAGATGATCGGCTAGCGGGGGGAGGGACAGATACGCAGTATTTT; d_call: TRBD2; j_call: TRBJ2-3; v_call: TRBV4-1; clone_size: NA
cdr3_aa: CASSPRALAGANTGELFF; cdr3_nt: TGTGCCAGTAGTCCGCGAGCACTAGCGGGGGCCAACACCGGGGAGCTGTTTTTT; d_call: TRBD2; j_call: TRBJ2-2; v_call: TRBV19; clone_size: NA
cdr3_aa: CASSGGTGGAFRSGAFF; cdr3_nt: TGCGCCAGCAGCGGTGGGACAGGGGGCGCTTTCCGGTCCGGAGCTTTCTTT; d_call: TRBD1; j_call: TRBJ1-1; v_call: TRBV5-1; clone_size: NA
cdr3_aa: CASSLDRVYEQYF; cdr3_nt: TGTGCCAGCAGCCTTGACAGGGTCTACGAGCAGTACTTC; d_call: TRBD1; j_call: TRBJ2-7; v_call: TRBV6-2/TRBV6-3; clone_size: NA
cdr3_aa: CASSLQGGSTDTQYF; cdr3_nt: TGCGCCAGCAGCTTACAGGGAGGGTCCACAGATACGCAGTATTTT; d_call: NA; j_call: TRBJ2-3; v_call: TRBV5-1; clone_size: NA
cdr3_aa: CSVAGDYEQYF; cdr3_nt: TGCAGTGTGGCGGGAGACTACGAGCAGTACTTC; d_call: TRBD2; j_call: TRBJ2-7; v_call: TRBV20-1; clone_size: NA
cdr3_aa: CASRDLARGLPILAEQFF; cdr3_nt: TGTGCCAGCAGGGACCTCGCGCGGGGACTCCCCATATTGGCTGAGCAGTTCTTC; d_call: NA; j_call: TRBJ2-1; v_call: TRBV3-1/TRBV3-2; clone_size: NA
cdr3_aa: CAISPVPGNTIYF; cdr3_nt: TGTGCCATCAGCCCAGTCCCTGGAAACACCATATATTTT; d_call: NA; j_call: TRBJ1-3; v_call: TRBV10-3; clone_size: NA
cdr3_aa: CASSPLATIPPGRFYEQYF; cdr3_nt: TGTGCCAGCTCACCACTCGCGACGATTCCGCCCGGGAGGTTCTACGAGCAGTACTTC; d_call: TRBD2; j_call: TRBJ2-7; v_call: TRBV18; clone_size: NA
cdr3_aa: CASRQTANYGYTF; cdr3_nt: TGCGCCAGCAGACAGACAGCTAACTATGGCTACACCTTC; d_call: NA; j_call: TRBJ1-2; v_call: TRBV10-2; clone_size: NA
cdr3_aa: CASSSGQQKGNTIYF; cdr3_nt: TGTGCCAGCAGCTCAGGACAACAAAAAGGAAACACCATATATTTT; d_call: NA; j_call: TRBJ1-3; v_call: TRBV21-1; clone_size: NA